The following is a TCR beta chain sequence with its context. The data belong to a study of T cell changes during pregnancy in multiple sclerosis. The V gene's germline CDR1 is SGDLS and CDR2 YYNGEE. V shed 0 bases and J shed 10 bases, with 18 bases lying between them. The CDR3 covers 15 residues. This table comes from immunoSEQ multiplex PCR, and its TCRdb copy is limited to in-frame clones, with some not included. Counted here are 88,000 or so clones, 92% occurring once; the ten biggest clones make up roughly 1.4%. The chain has TRBV9 and TRBJ2-3; the D gene is possibly TRBD1 (6 bases). The material was peripheral blood, obtained before pregnancy. The source of this sequence is a female donor with multiple sclerosis, enrolled in a pregnancy study. The CDR3, as DNA: TGTGCCAGCAGCGTAGGGACAGTTGTCTCAGTCGCGCAGTATTTT. Its protein is CASSVGTVVSVAQYF.